The 21 T cell receptor beta chains in this list originate from one sample, sequenced in a study of T cell responses to AZD1222 COVID-19 vaccine. Assay: immunoSEQ multiplex PCR; the TCRdb copy retains only in-frame clones and omits some. The sample gives about 150,000 clones, just under 95% of which show up once; 1.2% to 1.5% is in the top ten. The sequencing here drew on peripheral blood, taken on day 0 of AZD1222 vaccination. The receptor set was obtained from an adult in good health.

This rearrangement joins TRBV28 to TRBJ2-4; 7 bases map to TRBD1. This CDR3 contains 14 residues. Trimming took 4 bases from V and 6 from J; bases not matched to a gene: 6. Looked up from germline, CDR1 is MDHEN and CDR2 is SYDVKM. The CDR3 loop is CASSYSDRVNIQYF. In DNA, the CDR3 is TGTGCCAGCAGTTATAGCGACAGGGTAAACATTCAGTACTTC.

The V call is TRBV28, the J call TRBJ2-7; weak D call: TRBD1 (6 bases). The CDR3 spans 14 residues. Per the germline V gene, CDR1 is MDHEN and CDR2 is SYDVKM. V was shortened by 7 bases and J by 1 base, with 14 bases between the two germline ends. CDR3 loop: CASNLDRQSYEQYF. CDR3 DNA: TGTGCCAGCAACCTCGACAGGCAATCCTACGAGCAGTACTTC.

The rearrangement links TRBV11-2 to TRBJ2-1; D ambiguous. The CDR3 covers 11 residues. Trimming removed 0 bases at V and 9 bases at J, with 3 bases between. CDR1 and CDR2 (germline): SGHAT, FQNNGV. The CDR3 DNA is TGTGCCAGCAGCTTAGATGGTGAGCAGTTCTTC. This sequence encodes CASSLDGEQFF.

This chain links TRBV30 with TRBJ1-5; D remains unclear. This CDR3 is built from 13 residues. CDR1 and CDR2 (germline): GTSNPN, SVGIG (reference sequence). V was cut by 2 bases and J by 1 base, with 6 bases left in between. The CDR3 nucleotides read TGTGCCTGGAGTTCTGGGAGCAATCAGCCCCAGCATTTT. Amino acid sequence: CAWSSGSNQPQHF.

This chain uses TRBV7-2 with TRBJ1-1, with 8 positions matching TRBD1. The CDR3 has 18 amino acids. The germline CDR1 and CDR2 sequences are SGHTA and FQGNSA. The V and J ends lost 2 bases and 0 bases, in that order; junction bases with no gene match: 11. The CDR3 reads CASSLREGTGRLNTEAFF. Here the CDR3 DNA reads TGTGCCAGCAGCTTAAGGGAGGGGACAGGCCGATTGAACACTGAAGCTTTCTTT.

This rearrangement joins TRBV9 to TRBJ1-3; 7 bases are a match to TRBD1. Trimming removed 4 bases from V and 0 bases from J; junction bases left unmatched: 7. CDR1 and CDR2 from the germline V gene are SGDLS and YYNGEE. The CDR3 runs to 16 residues. The CDR3 sequence is CASSRTGGTSGNTIYF. CDR3 coding DNA: TGTGCCAGCAGCCGGACAGGAGGTACCTCTGGAAACACCATATATTTT.

Only one count was recorded for this clone. The CDR3: CAWGDRETEAFF. CDR3 coding DNA: TGTGCCTGGGGCGACAGGGAGACTGAAGCTTTCTTT. This rearrangement joins TRBV30 to TRBJ1-1; 7 bases agree with TRBD1. Germline V lookup: CDR1 GTSNPN, CDR2 SVGIG (reference sequence). Trimming removed 5 bases from V and 5 bases from J; junction bases left unmatched: 5. CDR3 length: 12 amino acids.

This clone has a handful of counts. The chain employs TRBV6-5 and TRBJ1-4; the match to TRBD1 covers 7 bases. V was clipped by 7 bases and J by 2 bases; unmatched bases: 7. The CDR3 sequence is 15 residues long. CDR1 and CDR2 from the germline V gene are MNHEY and SVGAGI. The CDR3 nucleotides are TGTGCCAGCACCGGGACAGCCTGGACTAATGAAAAACTGTTTTTT. Protein sequence: CASTGTAWTNEKLFF.

The chain couples TRBV6-2 or TRBV6-3 to TRBJ2-3, with TRBD1 as a possible D gene (5 bases). The ends were cut back, 6 bases at V and 5 bases at J, with 12 bases in the middle. CDR1 and CDR2 (germline): MNHEY, SVGEGT. The CDR3 consists of 13 residues. The CDR3 DNA is TGTGCCAGCAGCTTTCAGGGTGGAGATACGCAGTATTTT. Protein: CASSFQGGDTQYF.

J is TRBJ1-1 and V is TRBV10-3; D uncertain. The germline V and J ends were trimmed by 6 bases and 0 bases, with 5 bases remaining between them. The germline V gene has CDR1 ENHRY and CDR2 SYGVKD. CDR3 length equals 12 residues. Here the CDR3 reads CAIRALNTEAFF. Written as DNA, the CDR3 is TGTGCCATCAGAGCCTTGAACACTGAAGCTTTCTTT.

This chain uses TRBV6-5 with TRBJ1-1; tentative D call: TRBD1 (6 bases). Germline V CDR1 and CDR2: MNHEY, SVGAGI. The CDR3 spans 12 residues. The germline V and J ends were trimmed by 5 bases and 5 bases, with 9 bases remaining between them. The CDR3 sequence: CASSKRGTEAFF. CDR3 nucleotide sequence: TGTGCCAGCAGTAAAAGGGGGACTGAAGCTTTCTTT.

This chain links TRBV12-3 or TRBV12-4 with TRBJ2-7, with D perhaps assigned TRBD1 or TRBD2 (5 bases each). Deletions cut 7 bases from V and 5 bases from J, with 15 bases between. CDR3 length equals 13 residues. The CDR3 nucleotides are TGTGCCAGCAACCGGGGCGAGGTTCACGAGCAGTACTTC. Its translation: CASNRGEVHEQYF.

This chain connects TRBV28 to TRBJ2-1; TRBD2 aligns across 7 bases. CDR3 length equals 15 residues. CDR1 is MDHEN, CDR2 SYDVKM, per germline. After removal of 3 bases from V and 8 bases from J, the junction contained 10 bases not matched to a gene. The chain's CDR3 is CASSFGTTPGYEQFF. CDR3 DNA: TGTGCCAGCAGTTTTGGGACTACCCCCGGCTATGAGCAGTTCTTC.

This clone was detected only a few times. The chain links TRBV14 to TRBJ2-5; D could derive from TRBD1 or TRBD2 (5 bases each). With 1 base removed from V and 6 bases from J, the gap between germline ends came to 12 bases. CDR3 length: 14 residues. The germline CDR1 and CDR2 sequences are SGHDN and FVKESK. The CDR3 nucleotides read TGTGCCAGCAGCCAAGGGGGGTCAGGACAGACCCAGTACTTC. This codes for CASSQGGSGQTQYF.

This clone appeared a single time. As DNA, the CDR3 is TGTGCCAGCAGCCCCGATCCGGGACAGGGGGCTAGACCCCTCCACTTT. It yields the protein CASSPDPGQGARPLHF. The chain joins TRBV7-8 to TRBJ1-6; 12 bases fit TRBD1. CDR1 is SGHVS, CDR2 FQNEAQ, per germline. With V trimmed by 5 bases and J by 12 bases, 11 bases remained unmatched. The CDR3 length is 16 residues. The complete variable domain, with remaining parts taken from reference TRBV7-8 and TRBJ1-6, reads GAGVSQSPRYKVAKRGQDVALRCDPISGHVSLFWYQQALGQGPEFLTYFQNEAQLDKSGLPSDRFFAERPEGSVSTLKIQRTQQEDSAVYLCASSPDPGQGARPLHFGNGTRLTVT.

V gene TRBV5-1 combines with J gene TRBJ1-1, with D uncertain. Trimming cost V 1 base and J 0 bases, with 10 bases left between them. There are 15 residues in the CDR3. CDR1 is SGHRS and CDR2 is YFSETQ in the germline V gene. CDR3 residues: CASSLPPSMNTEAFF. The CDR3 DNA follows: TGCGCCAGCAGCTTGCCCCCGAGCATGAACACTGAAGCTTTCTTT.

This clone was picked up one time. V usage is TRBV5-6 and J usage is TRBJ2-7; D ambiguous. The CDR3 loop spans 17 amino acids. The germline gives CDR1 SGHDT, CDR2 YYEEEE. With 3 bases removed from V and 0 bases from J, the gap between germline ends came to 19 bases. The CDR3 loop reads CASSSEVQLDSSYEQYF. For the CDR3, the DNA is TGTGCCAGCAGCTCAGAGGTCCAGCTGGATAGCTCCTACGAGCAGTACTTC. The full variable domain, with the rest looked up from reference TRBV5-6 and TRBJ2-7, is DAGVTQSPTHLIKTRGQQVTLRCSPKSGHDTVSWYQQALGQGPQFIFQYYEEEERQRGNFPDRFSGHQFPNYSSELNVNALLLGDSALYLCASSSEVQLDSSYEQYFGPGTRLTVT.

The chain carries TRBV30 and TRBJ1-1; perhaps TRBD1 as D (6 bases). With 0 bases removed from V and 6 bases from J, the gap between germline ends came to 8 bases. The CDR3 spans 12 residues. CDR1 GTSNPN and CDR2 SVGIG come from the germline V gene (reference sequence). The CDR3 reads CAWSVQGSEAFF. CDR3 nucleotides: TGTGCCTGGAGTGTGCAGGGGTCTGAAGCTTTCTTT.

DNA for the CDR3: TGTGCCAGCAGTGGAGGGTTTGAAAAACTGTTTTTT. Residues: CASSGGFEKLFF. The chain links TRBV2 to TRBJ1-4, with D uncertain. The CDR3 consists of 12 residues. The V end lost 4 bases, the J end lost 7 bases, and 7 bases lay between the germline ends. Germline V gene data show CDR1 as SNHLY and CDR2 as FYNNEI.

The CDR3 reads CASSPGRGVGEKLFF. The DNA of the CDR3 is TGTGCCAGCAGTCCTGGACGGGGCGTGGGTGAAAAACTGTTTTTT. This rearrangement joins TRBV27 to TRBJ1-4, with D maybe TRBD1 (5 bases). Germline values: CDR1 MNHEY, CDR2 SMNVEV (reference sequence). Between the trimmed V and J ends, which lost 5 bases and 7 bases, there was a span of 17 bases. The length of the CDR3 is 15 residues.

V is TRBV28 and J is TRBJ2-3; D gene unclear. Trimming shortened V by 1 base and J by 9 bases, and 14 bases separated the two germline ends. Germline V gene sequence: CDR1 MDHEN, CDR2 SYDVKM. CDR3 length equals 14 residues. The CDR3 reads CASSLFSALVTQYF. CDR3 nucleotides: TGTGCCAGCAGTTTATTTTCCGCTCTAGTGACGCAGTATTTT. Looking up the rest from reference TRBV28 and TRBJ2-3 gives the full variable domain: DVKVTQSSRYLVKRTGEKVFLECVQDMDHENMFWYRQDPGLGLRLIYFSYDVKMKEKGDIPEGYSVSREKKERFSLILESASTNQTSMYLCASSLFSALVTQYFGPGTRLTVL.